A single sample gave rise to the 25 T cell receptor beta chains below, sequenced in a study of T cells in Graves' hyperthyroidism and ophthalmopathy. The investigators amplified TCR beta CDR3 regions from RNA transcripts. The TCR CDR3 was amplified in a first-round RT-PCR using the HTBI primer set. One entry per CDR3 protein results from TCRdb running MiXCR on the multiplex PCR reads. The sample includes some 760,000 distinct CDR3 sequences, roughly 15% of them seen just once. Sequencing was performed on blood. These receptors were taken from a woman under 30 with Graves' hyperthyroidism.

This clonotype showed up just a few times. The chain links TRBV29-1 to TRBJ1-3; the D gene is possibly TRBD1 (5 bases). The length of the CDR3 is 15 residues. Germline V gene sequence: CDR1 SQVTM, CDR2 ANQGSEA. V dropped 4 bases and J dropped 0 bases, with 13 bases sitting between them. CDR3 loop: CSVGRMGLSGNTIYF. DNA for the CDR3: TGCAGCGTTGGGCGTATGGGACTCTCTGGAAACACCATATATTTT.

This clonotype was observed at least ten times. V usage is TRBV9 and J usage is TRBJ2-3; D remains unclear. Germline V gene data show CDR1 as SGDLS and CDR2 as YYNGEE. V lost 2 bases and J lost 6, with 10 bases in between. The CDR3 sequence is 13 residues long. DNA of the CDR3: TGTGCCAGCAGCGTCTCGAGCTCGGATACGCAGTATTTT. Encoded protein: CASSVSSSDTQYF.

This clonotype was observed many times. The CDR3 sequence: CASSPRLAEIQETQYF. CDR3 nucleotides: TGTGCCAGCAGCCCCCGGTTAGCGGAGATCCAAGAGACCCAGTACTTC. J is TRBJ2-5 and V is TRBV7-9; TRBD2 is a possible D gene (6 bases). CDR3 size: 16 residues. V was shortened by 5 bases and J by 1 base, with 17 bases between the two germline ends. Germline assignment: CDR1 SEHNR and CDR2 FQNEAQ (reference sequence).

Only a few counts were recorded for this clonotype. The chain has TRBV6-2 or TRBV6-3 and TRBJ2-7; D might be TRBD1 (8 bases). The CDR3 runs to 15 residues. V was pared by 2 bases and J by 4 bases, with 15 bases between. Germline assignment: CDR1 MNHEY and CDR2 SVGEGT. The CDR3 bases are TGTGCCAGCAGTTACCAGGGGGCGGGGGAGTACGAGCAGTACTTC. It codes for CASSYQGAGEYEQYF.

This clonotype was picked up many times. V gene TRBV11-2 combines with J gene TRBJ2-6, with 7 bases that match TRBD2. Germline CDR1 SGHAT, CDR2 FQNNGV. The CDR3 covers 21 residues. V lost 5 bases to trimming and J lost 1 base; unmatched junction nucleotides: 20. The DNA of the CDR3 is TGTGCCAGCAGCGGCAAGGAGTTCGGGGGAGGGCCACAATCTGGGGCCAACGTCCTGACTTTC. It translates to CASSGKEFGGGPQSGANVLTF.

DNA for the CDR3: TGTGCCAGCTCACCAAATGTAGCGGGAGAGTACAATGAGCAGTTCTTC. Protein: CASSPNVAGEYNEQFF. This chain connects TRBV18 to TRBJ2-1; 9 positions match TRBD2. In germline, CDR1 is KGHSH, CDR2 LQKENI. Unmatched junction bases numbered 6, after V lost 2 bases and J lost 4 bases. The CDR3 is made up of 16 amino acids.

The V call is TRBV19, the J call TRBJ1-3; TRBD1 agrees at 7 bases. V trimming: 6 bases; J trimming: 0 bases; junction bases outside the gene matches: 5. CDR1 and CDR2 from the germline V gene are LNHDA and SQIVND (reference sequence). The CDR3 is 15 residues long. DNA of the CDR3: TGTGCCAGTAGAACCGGGACAGCCTCTGGAAACACCATATATTTT. Translated, it gives CASRTGTASGNTIYF. Filled out from reference TRBV19 and TRBJ1-3, the complete variable domain reads DGGITQSPKYLFRKEGQNVTLSCEQNLNHDAMYWYRQDPGQGLRLIYYSQIVNDFQKGDIAEGYSVSREKKESFPLTVTSAQKNPTAFYLCASRTGTASGNTIYFGEGSWLTVV.

Ten or more counts support this clonotype. The chain couples TRBV7-9 to TRBJ1-2; D is perhaps TRBD1 (5 bases). The CDR3 spans 14 residues. V dropped 4 bases and J dropped 5 bases, with 14 bases sitting between them. Germline V lookup: CDR1 SEHNR, CDR2 FQNEAQ (reference sequence). The CDR3 is CASSSNRFGYGYTF. CDR3 nucleotides: TGTGCCAGCAGCTCTAACAGGTTCGGGTATGGCTACACCTTC.

This clonotype was counted at least ten times. The DNA of the CDR3 is TGTGCCAGCAGTTACTCAGACAGGGTGCGGCAGCCCCAGCATTTT. It specifies CASSYSDRVRQPQHF. The chain couples TRBV6-2 or TRBV6-3 to TRBJ1-5; 7 nucleotides line up with TRBD1. Germline lookup yields CDR1 MNHEY and CDR2 SVGEGT. The length of the CDR3 is 15 residues. The ends lost 0 bases at V and 7 bases at J; junction bases unmatched: 6.

The sample holds a few counts of this clonotype. The chain employs TRBV9 and TRBJ2-1; TRBD1 agrees at 8 bases. The CDR3 sequence is 14 residues long. In germline, CDR1 is SGDLS, CDR2 YYNGEE. V shed 2 bases and J 10 bases; nucleotides not matched to a gene: 8. In nucleotides, the CDR3 is TGTGCCAGCAGCGTTGGACAGGGCGCCACGGAGCAGTTCTTC. As protein: CASSVGQGATEQFF.

Points on this clonotype: This may stem from a read error, because a much larger clone lies one nucleotide away. This chain connects TRBV6-4 to TRBJ1-5, with TRBD1 identical over 9 bases. With 6 bases clipped from V and 5 bases from J, the junction kept 8 bases outside the gene matches. Germline CDR1 and CDR2: MRHNA and SNTAGT. The CDR3 sequence is 15 residues long. CDR3 loop: CASRASGTGYQPQHF. The DNA of the CDR3 is TGTGCCAGCAGAGCGTCCGGGACAGGGTATCAGCCCCAGCATTTT.

The chain links TRBV27 to TRBJ2-1, with a possible D match to TRBD2 (6 bases). The CDR3 extends over 15 amino acids. Germline CDR1 and CDR2: MNHEY and SMNVEV (reference sequence). V was pared by 4 bases and J by 8 bases, with 18 bases between. The CDR3 DNA is TGTGCCAGCAGTTCCGGGGTAGCGGTTAGGGATGAGCAGTTCTTC. It translates to CASSSGVAVRDEQFF.

This clonotype was detected many times. V usage is TRBV7-6 and J usage is TRBJ2-1; 9 positions agree with TRBD2. CDR1 and CDR2 (germline): SGHVS, FNYEAQ. The V gene end was trimmed by 5 bases and the J gene end by 7 bases; junction bases not matched to a gene: 12. There are 16 residues in the CDR3. The CDR3: CASSPLGGREWNEQFF. The CDR3 nucleotides are TGTGCCAGCAGCCCGCTCGGCGGGAGGGAATGGAATGAGCAGTTCTTC.

This clonotype has at least ten counts. The chain links TRBV10-3 to TRBJ1-5; 9 bases are shared with TRBD1. The V and J ends lost 6 bases and 4 bases, in that order; junction bases with no gene match: 1. The length of the CDR3 is 13 residues. Germline values: CDR1 ENHRY, CDR2 SYGVKD. CDR3 sequence: CAISGQGNQPQHF. The CDR3 DNA reads TGTGCCATCAGCGGACAGGGGAATCAGCCCCAGCATTTT.

This clonotype was seen many times. The genes are TRBV6-1 and TRBJ1-1; a weak D match, TRBD1 (5 bases). V lost 6 bases, J lost 5 bases, and 13 bases lay in between. This CDR3 is 13 amino acids long. Germline loops: CDR1 MNHNS, CDR2 SASEGT. The CDR3 sequence: CASSSRAGTEAFF. CDR3 coding DNA: TGTGCCAGCAGCAGCAGAGCAGGGACTGAAGCTTTCTTT.

This clonotype occurred many times. The V gene is TRBV7-9, the J gene TRBJ2-7; 10 nucleotides line up with TRBD2. From germline, CDR1 is SEHNR and CDR2 FQNEAQ (reference sequence). This CDR3 comprises 16 residues. V was pared by 0 bases and J by 3 bases, with 5 bases of the junction left unmatched. Here the CDR3 DNA reads TGTGCCAGCAGCTTAGCCCTAGCGGGAGAGCTCTACGAGCAGTACTTC. Its translation: CASSLALAGELYEQYF.

In its sample, this clonotype was seen many times. The chain uses TRBV5-6 and TRBJ2-7; 10 bases align to TRBD1. Germline V gives CDR1 SGHDT, CDR2 YYEEEE. V shed 2 bases and J 6 bases; nucleotides not matched to a gene: 8. The CDR3 runs to 15 residues. The CDR3 DNA reads TGTGCCAGCAGCTTATCACCGGGACAGGGGTCCGAGCAGTACTTC. Amino acid sequence: CASSLSPGQGSEQYF.

This clonotype was counted many times. The CDR3 nucleotides are TGTGCCGGCGGGAAGGCAGGGCTCTACGAGCAGTACTTC. Protein: CAGGKAGLYEQYF. The chain is built from TRBV7-9 and TRBJ2-7, with D possibly being TRBD2 (6 bases). Trimming took 11 bases from V and 3 from J, leaving 17 bases between them. The CDR3 is made up of 13 amino acids. The germline V gene encodes CDR1 SEHNR and CDR2 FQNEAQ (reference sequence).

There are many counts of this clonotype. The chain employs TRBV27 and TRBJ2-1, with D perhaps matching TRBD1 or TRBD2 (5 bases each). The CDR3 has 15 amino acids. Germline CDR1 is MNHEY and CDR2 is SMNVEV (reference sequence). Trimming left V 2 bases short and J 4 bases short, with 12 bases between. DNA for the CDR3: TGTGCCAGCAGTTTAATGGATGGGGGATACAATGAGCAGTTCTTC. This sequence encodes CASSLMDGGYNEQFF.

This clonotype appeared a few times. V usage is TRBV4-1 and J usage is TRBJ2-5, with TRBD2 matching 7 bases. Germline V gives CDR1 MGHRA, CDR2 YSYEKL. The CDR3 covers 16 residues. V dropped 4 bases and J dropped 4; count of bases not matched to a gene: 12. The DNA for the CDR3 is TGCGCCAGCAGCCTGATAGGGAGGGCTATCCGAGAGACCCAGTACTTC. This translates into CASSLIGRAIRETQYF.

The chain recombines TRBV12-3 or TRBV12-4 with TRBJ2-3, with TRBD2 identical over 8 bases. CDR3 length: 14 amino acids. The junction had 6 bases not matched to a gene; V was cut back by 8 bases and J by 2 bases. For the CDR3, the DNA is TGTGCCAGCGATCGGGAGGGAAACACAGATACGCAGTATTTT. Translating it yields CASDREGNTDTQYF.

This clonotype has at least ten counts. The V call is TRBV7-8, the J call TRBJ1-5; 7 bases are a match to TRBD1. CDR1 is SGHVS and CDR2 is FQNEAQ in the germline V gene. The V and J ends lost 4 bases and 6 bases, in that order; junction bases with no gene match: 3. The CDR3 spans 13 residues. This CDR3 reads CASSSTGVQPQHF. CDR3 DNA sequence: TGTGCCAGCAGCTCCACAGGGGTTCAGCCCCAGCATTTT.

This clonotype occurred many times. The CDR3 DNA follows: TGTGCCAGCAGTCTAGACAGGCCAACTAATGAAAAACTGTTTTTT. This encodes CASSLDRPTNEKLFF. This chain joins TRBV2 and TRBJ1-4; TRBD1 might be the D (6 bases). Looked up from germline, CDR1 is SNHLY and CDR2 is FYNNEI. The CDR3 is 15 residues long. V was cut by 5 bases and J by 0 bases, with 10 bases left in between.

The chain joins TRBV6-1 to TRBJ1-2; D uncertain. This CDR3 contains 12 residues. CDR1 is MNHNS, CDR2 SASEGT, per germline. The germline V and J ends were trimmed by 5 bases and 6 bases, with 10 bases remaining between them. CDR3 residues: CASSKGYDGYTF. The CDR3 DNA is TGTGCCAGCAGTAAGGGATACGATGGCTACACCTTC.

CDR3 sequence reads: CASRGGGEKSYEQFF. In DNA form, the CDR3 reads TGTGCCAGCAGGGGGGGGGGGGAGAAATCGTATGAGCAGTTCTTC. This chain uses TRBV28 with TRBJ2-1; TRBD2 aligns across 7 bases. CDR1 and CDR2 from the germline V gene are MDHEN and SYDVKM. After removal of 6 bases from V and 8 bases from J, the junction contained 13 bases not matched to a gene. This CDR3 is built from 15 residues.